This TCR beta chain emerged from a study of T cells in Graves' hyperthyroidism and ophthalmopathy. Study-level findings and limits: Ophthalmopathy was distinguished from stable hyperthyroidism by 13 V-J signatures.

In regard to this clonotype: No antigen is known for it.

RNA transcripts gave rise to amplified TCR beta CDR3 regions. First-round RT-PCR with HTBI primers amplified the TCR CDR3 region. From the multiplex PCR reads, TCRdb called clonotypes with MiXCR, one entry per CDR3 protein. The sample records around 480,000 distinct CDR3 sequences, 13% to 15% being singletons. Those with hyperthyroidism were 18 to 65 years old, newly diagnosed, and ill for under 2 months. This CDR3 has 15 amino acids. Trimming took 7 bases from V and 6 from J, leaving 20 bases between them. Germline V gene sequence: CDR1 LNHDA, CDR2 SQIVND (reference sequence). Sequences were obtained from blood. The TCR was taken from a woman between 18 and 29 years old with Graves' hyperthyroidism. The rearrangement joins TRBV19 to TRBJ2-3; D is ambiguous. CDR3 protein: CASTVRASAWDTQYF. In DNA, the CDR3 is TGTGCCAGTACGGTCCGGGCCAGCGCGTGGGATACGCAGTATTTT. Combining the CDR3 with reference TRBV19 and TRBJ2-3 gives the whole variable domain DGGITQSPKYLFRKEGQNVTLSCEQNLNHDAMYWYRQDPGQGLRLIYYSQIVNDFQKGDIAEGYSVSREKKESFPLTVTSAQKNPTAFYLCASTVRASAWDTQYFGPGTRLTVL.